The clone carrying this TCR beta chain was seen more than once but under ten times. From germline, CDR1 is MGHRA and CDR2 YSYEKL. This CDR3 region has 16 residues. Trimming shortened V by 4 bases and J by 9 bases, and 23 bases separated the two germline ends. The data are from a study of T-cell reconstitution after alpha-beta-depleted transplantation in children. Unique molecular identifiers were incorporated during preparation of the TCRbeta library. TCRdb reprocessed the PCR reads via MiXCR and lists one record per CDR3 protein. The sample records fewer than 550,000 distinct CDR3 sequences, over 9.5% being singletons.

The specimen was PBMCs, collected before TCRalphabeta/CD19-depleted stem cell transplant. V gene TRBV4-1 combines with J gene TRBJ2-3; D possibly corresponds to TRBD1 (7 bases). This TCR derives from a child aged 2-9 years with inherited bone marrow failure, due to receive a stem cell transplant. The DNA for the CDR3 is TGCGCCAGCAGCCCAGGGGGGAACGGGAGAGCCCCGACGCAGTATTTT. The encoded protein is CASSPGGNGRAPTQYF.